The 26 T cell receptor beta chains listed next were all sequenced from one sample in a study of blood T cell repertoires in COVID-19. The table came from immunoSEQ multiplex PCR; TCRdb's copy has only in-frame clones and leaves some out. The sample gives over 120,000 clones, approximately 88% of which show up once; approximately 5% is in the top ten. What was sequenced was peripheral blood. Source of these receptors: a human donor in a cohort sampled during active COVID-19.

V and J are TRBV3-1 (or the pseudogene TRBV3-2) and TRBJ2-5; the match to TRBD2 covers 12 bases. CDR3 length equals 18 residues. Germline lookup yields CDR1 LGHDT and CDR2 YNNKEL (reference sequence). Trimming removed 1 base from V and 5 bases from J; junction bases left unmatched: 11. The CDR3 DNA reads as TGTGCCAGCAGCCAAGCCCGGCTAGCGGGGGGGCCGGGGGAGACCCAGTACTTC. Translated: CASSQARLAGGPGETQYF.

The chain couples TRBV19 to TRBJ1-1; D may be TRBD1 (5 bases). The CDR3 has 14 residues. Germline CDR1 reads LNHDA; CDR2 reads SQIVND (reference sequence). Trimming removed 0 bases from V and 5 bases from J, with 10 bases in between. CDR3 nucleotide sequence: TGTGCCAGTAGTATAGACCGGGGGGGGACTGAAGCTTTCTTT. This encodes CASSIDRGGTEAFF.

The J gene is TRBJ1-4, the V gene TRBV19; maybe TRBD1 (6 bases). The V end was cut by 6 bases, the J end by 8 bases, with 19 bases between. Germline V gives CDR1 LNHDA, CDR2 SQIVND (reference sequence). This CDR3 has 15 residues. CDR3 DNA: TGTGCCAGTAGCGGAACACAGGGCGTGGGAGAAAAACTGTTTTTT. This gives the protein CASSGTQGVGEKLFF.

The genes are TRBV5-1 and TRBJ2-3, with a tentative D call TRBD2 (5 bases). Trimming removed 0 bases at V and 1 base at J, with 9 bases between. The CDR3 is 15 residues long. Per the germline V gene, CDR1 is SGHRS and CDR2 is YFSETQ. CDR3 protein: CASSLERAGTDTQYF. Written as DNA, the CDR3 is TGCGCCAGCAGCTTGGAGAGGGCAGGCACAGATACGCAGTATTTT.

This clone was detected once. The CDR3 protein is CASSVAGEYQETQYF. The CDR3 DNA sequence: TGTGCCAGCAGCGTGGCAGGGGAGTACCAAGAGACCCAGTACTTC. The chain has TRBV9 and TRBJ2-5; a weak D match, TRBD1 (6 bases). This CDR3 has 15 amino acids. Germline CDR1 SGDLS, CDR2 YYNGEE. Trimming shortened V by 2 bases and J by 0 bases, and 11 bases separated the two germline ends.

This chain connects TRBV7-2 to TRBJ2-1; D is uncertain. The CDR3 is 14 residues long. V lost 2 bases, J lost 4 bases, and 9 bases lay in between. Germline CDR1 SGHTA, CDR2 FQGNSA. The DNA of the CDR3 is TGTGCCAGCAGCTTACTATTTGGTTACAATGAGCAGTTCTTC. It translates to CASSLLFGYNEQFF.

The V and J genes are TRBV28 and TRBJ2-4, with unresolved D. There are 17 residues in the CDR3. Trimming cost V 5 bases and J 3 bases, with 20 bases left between them. In germline, CDR1 is MDHEN, CDR2 SYDVKM. The CDR3 region has the DNA TGTGCCAGCAGTCCCCTCCCCCCAGGATCCGGCAAAAACATTCAGTACTTC. It translates to CASSPLPPGSGKNIQYF.

The rearrangement links TRBV4-2 to TRBJ1-5; maybe TRBD1 (5 bases). V dropped 0 bases and J dropped 0 bases, with 9 bases sitting between them. CDR3 length: 16 residues. Germline assignment: CDR1 LGHNA and CDR2 YNFKEQ. The CDR3 nucleotides are TGTGCCAGCAGCCAAGAGGGGCTGGCTAGCAATCAGCCCCAGCATTTT. Translated: CASSQEGLASNQPQHF.

The rearrangement uses TRBV7-2 and TRBJ1-1; 10 positions agree with TRBD1. The CDR3 is made up of 14 amino acids. Germline CDR1 reads SGHTA; CDR2 reads FQGNSA. V was clipped by 4 bases and J by 6 bases; unmatched bases: 5. CDR3 in amino acids: CASSSGQGGAEAFF. CDR3 sequence (DNA): TGTGCCAGCAGCTCAGGACAGGGGGGGGCTGAAGCTTTCTTT.

The chain has TRBV28 and TRBJ2-7; perhaps TRBD1 as D (6 bases). The CDR3 is 15 amino acids. Germline CDR1 reads MDHEN; CDR2 reads SYDVKM. Trimming removed 8 bases from V and 0 bases from J, with 17 bases in between. The CDR3 here is CASEGAGQLSYEQYF. CDR3 coding DNA: TGTGCCAGCGAAGGCGCAGGACAGCTCTCCTACGAGCAGTACTTC.

The V call is TRBV6-6, the J call TRBJ2-3; unclear D gene. Trimming left V 5 bases short and J 0 bases short, with 12 bases between. The germline V gene encodes CDR1 MNHNY and CDR2 SVGAGI (reference sequence). The CDR3 covers 15 residues. CDR3 sequence reads: CASSRQTSSTDTQYF. CDR3 sequence (DNA): TGTGCCAGCAGTCGACAAACATCTAGCACAGATACGCAGTATTTT.

This chain joins TRBV4-1 and TRBJ2-5, with 7 nucleotides matching TRBD2. CDR3 size: 14 residues. CDR1 MGHRA and CDR2 YSYEKL come from the germline V gene. V shed 2 bases, J shed 5 bases, and the junction held 5 bases outside the gene matches. CDR3 DNA: TGCGCCAGCAGCCAACGGACTAGTGTGGAGACCCAGTACTTC. Translating it yields CASSQRTSVETQYF.

This clone was detected once. This sequence joins TRBV6-5 and TRBJ2-7; D might be TRBD2 (6 bases). With 2 bases removed from V and 4 bases from J, the gap between germline ends came to 15 bases. This CDR3 has 15 amino acids. Per the germline V gene, CDR1 is MNHEY and CDR2 is SVGAGI. The CDR3 DNA follows: TGTGCCAGCAGTTACGGTCCGGAGGGAGGATACGAGCAGTACTTC. Protein sequence: CASSYGPEGGYEQYF.

The V and J genes are TRBV4-2 and TRBJ2-5; a possible D gene is TRBD2 (5 bases). CDR1 LGHNA and CDR2 YNFKEQ come from the germline V gene. This CDR3 has 15 residues. Trimming took off 4 bases at V and 2 bases at J, with 14 bases between the two ends. In DNA form, the CDR3 reads TGTGCCAGCAGCCTCCGGGCGGGCGGACAAGAGACCCAGTACTTC. It codes for CASSLRAGGQETQYF.

The chain couples TRBV15 to TRBJ2-1; D is possibly TRBD1 (6 bases). The CDR3 has 15 amino acids. Between the trimmed V and J ends, which lost 3 bases and 8 bases, there was a span of 17 bases. Germline V CDR1 and CDR2: LNHNV, YYDKDF (reference sequence). The DNA of the CDR3 is TGTGCCACCAGCAGTGCTACAGGGCCCACTTATGAGCAGTTCTTC. Translated, it gives CATSSATGPTYEQFF.

The chain joins TRBV11-2 to TRBJ1-6, with D tentatively TRBD1 (5 bases). The germline V gene encodes CDR1 SGHAT and CDR2 FQNNGV. The CDR3 has 15 residues. V shed 5 bases and J shed 6 bases, with 14 bases lying between them. Here the CDR3 reads CASSPGGRGNSPLHF. CDR3 sequence (DNA): TGTGCCAGCAGCCCCGGGGGGAGAGGTAATTCACCCCTCCACTTT.

V is TRBV30 and J is TRBJ1-3, with a possible D match to TRBD1 (6 bases). CDR3 length: 16 amino acids. The germline gives CDR1 GTSNPN, CDR2 SVGIG (reference sequence). V was cut by 0 bases and J by 0 bases, with 12 bases left in between. CDR3 nucleotides: TGTGCCTGGAGTGTAGGACAGCACTTCTCTGGAAACACCATATATTTT. Its translation is CAWSVGQHFSGNTIYF. The entire variable domain, with the rest obtained from reference TRBV30 and TRBJ1-3, is as follows: SQTIHQWPATLVQPVGSPLSLECTVEGTSNPNLYWYRQAAGRGLQLLFYSVGIGQISSEVPQNLSASRPQDRQFILSSKKLLLSDSGFYLCAWSVGQHFSGNTIYFGEGSWLTVV.

The chain recombines TRBV10-1 with TRBJ2-1; D gene ambiguous. With 5 bases removed from V and 4 bases from J, the gap between germline ends came to 9 bases. The CDR3 consists of 13 residues. CDR1 and CDR2 (germline): WNHNN, SYGVQD (reference sequence). The CDR3 sequence is CASSPGPYNEQFF. The DNA for the CDR3 is TGCGCCAGCAGTCCGGGTCCTTACAATGAGCAGTTCTTC.

The genes are TRBV21-1 and TRBJ2-7; the table names TRBD1, a call not compared with the DNA. TRBV21-1 is recorded as a pseudogene. This CDR3 has 15 amino acids. CDR3 nucleotide sequence: TGTGCCAGCATTCTCGGGACAGCCGAGGACGACGAGCAGTACGTC. Amino acids: CASILGTAEDDEQYV.

Only one count was recorded for this clone. The CDR3 DNA follows: TGTGCCAGCTCCGGTTGGCGGGAGACTCTGGAGACCCAGTACTTC. Amino acid sequence: CASSGWRETLETQYF. The rearrangement joins TRBV3-1 (or the pseudogene TRBV3-2) to TRBJ2-5; 7 bases are shared with TRBD2. Germline trimming cut 8 bases from V and 5 bases from J; bases unmatched to any gene: 14. Germline assignment: CDR1 LGHDT and CDR2 YNNKEL (reference sequence). This CDR3 has 15 amino acids.

The chain recombines TRBV13 with TRBJ2-7; 7 positions match TRBD1. The CDR3 consists of 13 residues. Per the germline V gene, CDR1 is PRHDT and CDR2 is FYEKMQ (reference sequence). The V segment lost 3 bases and the J segment 3 bases; nucleotides outside the gene matches: 2. The DNA for the CDR3 is TGTGCCAGCAGCTTCCAGGGGGTCTACGAGCAGTACTTC. The encoded protein is CASSFQGVYEQYF.

The V and J genes are TRBV6-5 and TRBJ1-2; D is uncertain. Per the germline V gene, CDR1 is MNHEY and CDR2 is SVGAGI. The V and J ends lost 6 bases and 4 bases respectively, with 18 bases between them. The CDR3 loop spans 15 amino acids. Here the CDR3 DNA reads TGTGCCAGCAGCGAGAGTGGAGGAACAACCTATGGCTACACCTTC. Translating it yields CASSESGGTTYGYTF.

The chain is built from TRBV27 and TRBJ1-4, with D perhaps TRBD1 (5 bases). CDR1 MNHEY and CDR2 SMNVEV come from the germline V gene (reference sequence). Trimming cost V 5 bases and J 0 bases, with 10 bases left between them. There are 15 residues in the CDR3. The CDR3 nucleotides read TGTGCCAGCAGTCTCCAGACAGCAACTAATGAAAAACTGTTTTTT. It yields the protein CASSLQTATNEKLFF.

This clone was counted once. This chain uses TRBV6-5 with TRBJ2-1; TRBD1 agrees at 9 bases. Germline loops: CDR1 MNHEY, CDR2 SVGAGI. The ends lost 6 bases at V and 1 base at J; junction bases unmatched: 4. The CDR3 is 15 residues long. The CDR3 DNA reads TGTGCCAGCAGCCCCGGGACAGGGTCCTACAATGAGCAGTTCTTC. Translated, it gives CASSPGTGSYNEQFF.

The chain recombines TRBV9 with TRBJ2-2; TRBD2 might be the D (5 bases). Trimming removed 0 bases from V and 0 bases from J, with 9 bases in between. Germline V gene sequence: CDR1 SGDLS, CDR2 YYNGEE. The CDR3 covers 16 residues. As DNA, the CDR3 is TGTGCCAGCAGCGTAGCCGAGGGTGCGAACACCGGGGAGCTGTTTTTT. This encodes CASSVAEGANTGELFF. The full variable domain, with the rest looked up from reference TRBV9 and TRBJ2-2, is DSGVTQTPKHLITATGQRVTLRCSPRSGDLSVYWYQQSLDQGLQFLIQYYNGEERAKGNILERFSAQQFPDLHSELNLSSLELGDSALYFCASSVAEGANTGELFFGEGSRLTVL.

The V and J genes are TRBV3-1 (or the pseudogene TRBV3-2) and TRBJ2-1; 11 bases map to TRBD2. The CDR3 spans 16 residues. Unmatched junction bases numbered 7, after V lost 4 bases and J lost 5 bases. CDR1 is LGHDT, CDR2 YNNKEL, per germline (reference sequence). The CDR3 sequence: CASSRGTSGLNNEQFF. DNA for the CDR3: TGTGCCAGCAGCCGCGGGACTAGCGGACTCAACAATGAGCAGTTCTTC.